This T cell receptor (beta chain) emerged from a study of early T cells in non-severe SARS-CoV-2 infection. TCRdb passed the 5' RACE reads through MiXCR, listing each CDR3 protein once. The repertoire holds roughly 65,000 distinct CDR3 sequences, with 10% to 15% as singletons. Findings and limits, study-wide: In VDJdb matching, anti-spike CD8 responses were favored while private and CD4 specificities went missing.

The CDR3 has 14 residues. As to this clonotype: Its antigen is currently unknown. One end of the junction does not line up with germline, which may come from a read error.

The chain couples TRBV12-3 or TRBV12-4 to TRBJ1-1; D might be TRBD1 (6 bases). Sequencing was performed on whole blood. The clonotype originates from an adult who was a healthcare worker with PCR-confirmed SARS-CoV-2 infection or an uninfected control (not recorded which). The CDR3 DNA follows: TGTGCCAGCAGTTTAGGAGGGGGGGTCACTGAAGCCTTCTTT. This sequence encodes CASSLGGGVTEAFF.